These 26 T cell receptor beta chains originate from one sample sequenced in a study of identical twins' blood T cells. TCRdb re-called the 5' RACE reads with MiXCR, one entry per CDR3 protein. The sample lists hundreds of thousands of distinct CDR3 sequences; 28% were seen once. Sequenced input: PBMCs. The receptors were gathered from a woman aged 18-49 years in good health.

V and J are TRBV18 and TRBJ1-1, with D uncertain. Germline V gives CDR1 KGHSH, CDR2 LQKENI. This CDR3 has 15 residues. V lost 2 bases to trimming and J lost 1 base, with 11 bases between them. DNA of the CDR3: TGTGCCAGCTCACCAGGGTCGTACACGAACACTGAAGCTTTCTTT. Protein sequence: CASSPGSYTNTEAFF. Complete variable domain (other parts from reference TRBV18 and TRBJ1-1): NAGVMQNPRHLVRRRGQEARLRCSPMKGHSHVYWYRQLPEEGLKFMVYLQKENIIDESGMPKERFSAEFPKEGPSILRIQQVVRGDSAAYFCASSPGSYTNTEAFFGQGTRLTVV.

V gene TRBV29-1 combines with J gene TRBJ2-2; the D gene is possibly TRBD2 (6 bases). Looked up from germline, CDR1 is SQVTM and CDR2 is ANQGSEA. V dropped 6 bases and J dropped 5 bases, with 13 bases sitting between them. This CDR3 spans 13 amino acids. DNA for the CDR3: TGCAGCGTGGGCGGGGTTACAACCGGGGAGCTGTTTTTT. Its protein product is CSVGGVTTGELFF.

V and J are TRBV9 and TRBJ2-5; possibly TRBD2 for D (5 bases). CDR3 length: 12 residues. Between the trimmed V and J ends, which lost 0 bases and 12 bases, there was a span of 12 bases. Per germline, CDR1 SGDLS and CDR2 YYNGEE. The CDR3 DNA reads as TGTGCCAGCAGCGTAGAGGGAAGAGGGAAGTACTTC. Its protein is CASSVEGRGKYF.

The chain combines TRBV30 with TRBJ1-1, with D unclear. Germline V lookup: CDR1 GTSNPN, CDR2 SVGIG (reference sequence). V was cut by 4 bases and J by 1 base, with 7 bases left in between. The CDR3 sequence is 12 residues long. DNA of the CDR3: TGTGCCTGGACCAGTCAGAACACTGAAGCTTTCTTT. This gives the protein CAWTSQNTEAFF.

Worth noting for this clonotype: Sequence at one end of the junction differs from germline and may be a read error. The chain links TRBV29-1 to TRBJ1-2, with D unresolved. Germline loops: CDR1 SQVTM, CDR2 ANQGSEA. This CDR3 comprises 13 residues. The CDR3 loop reads CRVGVQRPYGYTF. For the CDR3, the DNA is TGCAGAGTTGGGGTACAGCGACCTTATGGCTACACCTTC.

The gene calls are TRBV2 and TRBJ2-4, with a possible D match to TRBD2 (5 bases). The CDR3 has 14 residues. The germline V and J ends were trimmed by 4 bases and 8 bases, with 15 bases remaining between them. Per germline, CDR1 SNHLY and CDR2 FYNNEI. Here the CDR3 reads CASSGGYQRDIQYF. The CDR3 bases are TGTGCCAGCAGTGGCGGGTACCAAAGGGACATTCAGTACTTC.

This sequence joins TRBV6-6 and TRBJ1-6, with TRBD1 identical over 7 bases. This CDR3 has 12 amino acids. Looked up from germline, CDR1 is MNHNY and CDR2 is SVGAGI (reference sequence). Germline trimming cut 6 bases from V and 9 bases from J; bases unmatched to any gene: 2. As DNA, the CDR3 is TGTGCCAGCAGCTCAGGGGGTTCACCCCTCCACTTT. Translation: CASSSGGSPLHF.

There are many counts of this clonotype. V and J are TRBV12-3 or TRBV12-4 and TRBJ1-2; the D is unclear. Trimming cost V 6 bases and J 4 bases, with 12 bases left between them. The CDR3 is made up of 13 amino acids. The CDR3 sequence is CASRFQVAYGYTF. In DNA, the CDR3 is TGTGCCAGCAGGTTCCAGGTCGCCTATGGCTACACCTTC.

The V call is TRBV20-1, the J call TRBJ1-4; D might be TRBD1 (5 bases). There are 15 residues in the CDR3. The V and J ends lost 5 bases and 7 bases respectively, with 20 bases between them. Per germline, CDR1 DFQATT and CDR2 SNEGSKA (reference sequence). Written as DNA, the CDR3 is TGCAGTGCTCCCGACCCCAGAGGGGTTGGTGAAAAACTGTTTTTT. Its protein is CSAPDPRGVGEKLFF.

The chain combines TRBV4-2 with TRBJ1-5, with TRBD1 matching over 7 bases. In germline, CDR1 is LGHNA, CDR2 YNFKEQ. V lost 0 bases and J lost 4; bases outside the gene matches: 6. This CDR3 is built from 16 residues. CDR3 in amino acids: CASSQDLTQGNQPQHF. Here the CDR3 DNA reads TGTGCCAGCAGCCAAGATTTGACACAGGGGAATCAGCCCCAGCATTTT.

The chain is built from TRBV10-3 and TRBJ2-3; D perhaps matches TRBD2 (6 bases). The V end lost 3 bases, the J end lost 2 bases, and 12 bases lay between the germline ends. Germline V gene data show CDR1 as ENHRY and CDR2 as SYGVKD. The CDR3 consists of 15 residues. CDR3: CAISEVGGNTDTQYF. CDR3 nucleotides: TGTGCCATCAGTGAAGTCGGGGGAAACACAGATACGCAGTATTTT.

In this sample, this clonotype turned up a few times. The chain employs TRBV6-6 and TRBJ1-5; 8 nucleotides agree with TRBD1. CDR1 and CDR2 from the germline V gene are MNHNY and SVGAGI (reference sequence). V dropped 6 bases and J dropped 0; count of bases not matched to a gene: 7. This CDR3 contains 16 residues. CDR3 protein: CASRATGDYSNQPQHF. In DNA, the CDR3 is TGTGCCAGCAGGGCGACAGGGGATTATAGCAATCAGCCCCAGCATTTT.

This clonotype has at least ten counts. This sequence joins TRBV10-3 and TRBJ2-1; TRBD2 might be the D (7 bases). V lost 10 bases and J lost 0, with 13 bases in between. Germline V gives CDR1 ENHRY, CDR2 SYGVKD. This CDR3 has 14 amino acids. In nucleotides, the CDR3 is TGTGCCACCCTGGGGGGGCCCTCCTACAATGAGCAGTTCTTC. It encodes CATLGGPSYNEQFF.

The sample holds a few counts of this clonotype. The CDR3 coding sequence is TGTGCCATCAGGACGGGACTAGTGGGACTGAACACCGGGGAGCTGTTTTTT. This translates into CAIRTGLVGLNTGELFF. The rearrangement links TRBV10-3 to TRBJ2-2, with 8 bases matching TRBD2. Per the germline V gene, CDR1 is ENHRY and CDR2 is SYGVKD. The CDR3 loop spans 17 amino acids. V trimming: 6 bases; J trimming: 1 base; junction bases outside the gene matches: 10.

This clonotype has just a few counts. J is TRBJ2-7 and V is TRBV20-1; D gene unclear. With 3 bases removed from V and 2 bases from J, the gap between germline ends came to 8 bases. Germline CDR1 DFQATT, CDR2 SNEGSKA (reference sequence). The CDR3 loop spans 12 amino acids. In nucleotides, the CDR3 is TGCAGTGCTAGGACATTCCCCTACGAGCAGTACTTC. The encoded protein is CSARTFPYEQYF.

This clonotype was detected only a few times. V usage is TRBV29-1 and J usage is TRBJ1-1; D is unclear. V was pared by 4 bases and J by 11 bases, with 14 bases between. The CDR3 is made up of 11 amino acids. Germline V gene data show CDR1 as SQVTM and CDR2 as ANQGSEA. The CDR3 spells CSVAPGEAAFF. CDR3 DNA: TGCAGCGTTGCCCCCGGGGAGGCGGCTTTCTTT.

This clonotype showed up many times. The V and J genes are TRBV6-1 and TRBJ1-5; the D is unclear. The germline CDR1 and CDR2 sequences are MNHNS and SASEGT. The CDR3 runs to 16 residues. The ends were cut back, 2 bases at V and 6 bases at J, with 17 bases in the middle. CDR3 protein: CASSESGLRVSQPQHF. As DNA, the CDR3 is TGTGCCAGCAGTGAATCGGGCTTACGGGTCAGTCAGCCCCAGCATTTT.

V is TRBV10-3 and J is TRBJ2-3; D is perhaps TRBD1 or TRBD2 (5 bases each). V gave up 8 bases and J gave up 2 bases, with 11 bases separating them. CDR3 length: 13 residues. The germline V gene encodes CDR1 ENHRY and CDR2 SYGVKD. As DNA, the CDR3 is TGTGCCATCCTGGGGGAGAACACAGATACGCAGTATTTT. It yields the protein CAILGENTDTQYF.

This clonotype has just a few counts. J is TRBJ2-1 and V is TRBV6-5; tentatively, D is TRBD2 (5 bases). V dropped 1 base and J dropped 2 bases, with 9 bases sitting between them. The CDR3 length is 15 residues. The germline gives CDR1 MNHEY, CDR2 SVGAGI. The CDR3 DNA sequence: TGTGCCAGCAGTTACTACCGGGAAACCTACAATGAGCAGTTCTTC. Encoded protein: CASSYYRETYNEQFF.

This clonotype was observed a handful of times. CDR3 sequence reads: CASSYRFGTVAPEAFF. The CDR3 DNA sequence: TGTGCCAGCAGTTACCGATTCGGGACAGTGGCTCCTGAAGCTTTCTTT. The chain carries TRBV6-5 and TRBJ1-1, with 7 positions matching TRBD1. J was trimmed by 6 bases and V by 2 bases; bases with no gene match: 12. Germline loops: CDR1 MNHEY, CDR2 SVGAGI. The CDR3 has 16 amino acids.

The chain joins TRBV11-2 to TRBJ1-1; D not resolved. Germline-derived CDR1 and CDR2 are SGHAT and FQNNGV. V dropped 5 bases and J dropped 3 bases, with 10 bases sitting between them. The CDR3 runs 13 residues. This chain's CDR3 is CASSARFDTEAFF. DNA of the CDR3: TGTGCCAGCAGCGCCCGGTTCGACACTGAAGCTTTCTTT.

This chain connects TRBV11-3 to TRBJ2-1, with D perhaps matching TRBD2 (7 bases). This CDR3 has 14 residues. The V gene's germline CDR1 is SGHNT and CDR2 YENEEA. CDR3 DNA: TGTGCTTCGGGCGGGGGCCCGACCTACAATGAGCAGTTCTTC. Protein sequence: CASGGGPTYNEQFF.

The chain uses TRBV28 and TRBJ1-6; possible D gene TRBD1, 5 bases. CDR3 length: 17 residues. CDR1 is MDHEN and CDR2 is SYDVKM in the germline V gene. V was cut by 3 bases and J by 6 bases, with 18 bases left in between. The CDR3 protein is CASSFQDNHRPNSPLHF. The CDR3 DNA is TGTGCCAGCAGTTTTCAGGACAATCACAGACCTAATTCACCCCTCCACTTT.

This clonotype was recorded at least ten times. The J gene is TRBJ2-2, the V gene TRBV2; 8 bases align to TRBD2. V lost 5 bases, J lost 2 bases, and 10 bases stayed unmatched. From germline, CDR1 is SNHLY and CDR2 FYNNEI. The CDR3 loop spans 17 amino acids. CDR3 nucleotides: TGTGCCAGCAGTTCGCGGTTTAGCGGGATCAACACCGGGGAGCTGTTTTTT. As protein: CASSSRFSGINTGELFF.

The V and J genes are TRBV29-1 and TRBJ2-1; D remains ambiguous. The CDR3 runs 13 residues. V lost 6 bases to trimming and J lost 0 bases, with 9 bases between them. Germline V CDR1 and CDR2: SQVTM, ANQGSEA. CDR3 in amino acids: CSVGTLSYNEQFF. The CDR3 nucleotides read TGCAGCGTGGGTACCCTCTCCTACAATGAGCAGTTCTTC.

The chain recombines TRBV19 with TRBJ1-2, with 7 positions matching TRBD1. The CDR3 runs 16 residues. CDR1 is LNHDA, CDR2 SQIVND, per germline (reference sequence). Losses at the gene ends were 3 bases for V and 3 bases for J; bases not matched to a gene: 10. Written as DNA, the CDR3 is TGTGCCAGTAGTATCTACGGACAGGATGACCACTATGGCTACACCTTC. Amino acids: CASSIYGQDDHYGYTF.